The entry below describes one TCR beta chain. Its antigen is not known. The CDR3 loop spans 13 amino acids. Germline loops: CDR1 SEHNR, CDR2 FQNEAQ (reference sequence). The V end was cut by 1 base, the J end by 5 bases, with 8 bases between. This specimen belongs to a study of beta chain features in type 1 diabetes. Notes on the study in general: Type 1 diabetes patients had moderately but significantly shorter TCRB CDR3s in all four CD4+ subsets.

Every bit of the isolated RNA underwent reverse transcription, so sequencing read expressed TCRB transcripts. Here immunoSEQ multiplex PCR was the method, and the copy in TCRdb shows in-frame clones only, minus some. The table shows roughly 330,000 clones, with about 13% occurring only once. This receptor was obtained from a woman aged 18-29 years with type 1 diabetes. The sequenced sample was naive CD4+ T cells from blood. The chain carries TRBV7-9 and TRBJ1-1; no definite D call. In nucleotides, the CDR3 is TGTGCCAGCAGCTTAGGAGGGTCGACTGAAGCTTTCTTT. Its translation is CASSLGGSTEAFF. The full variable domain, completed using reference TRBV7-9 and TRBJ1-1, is DTGVSQNPRHKITKRGQNVTFRCDPISEHNRLYWYRQTLGQGPEFLTYFQNEAQLEKSRLLSDRFSAERPKGSFSTLEIQRTEQGDSAMYLCASSLGGSTEAFFGQGTRLTVV.